This T cell receptor beta chain was captured by sequencing in a study of T cells in Graves' hyperthyroidism and ophthalmopathy (dated by TCRdb to 2018 to 2020). The study in broad terms: Peripheral blood was collected at initial diagnosis, before any treatment. To identify TCR V-J signatures that set the groups apart, the researchers used a discovery cohort of about a hundred patients, made up of 40 to 45 with Graves' ophthalmopathy and some 60 with stable Graves' hyperthyroidism. An independent validation cohort of 18 to 20 hyperthyroidism patients and about 15 patients who later progressed to ophthalmopathy tested prospective prediction of ophthalmopathy. The 100 discovery patients were divided at random into training and test sets in a 7:3 ratio. The study also compared thyroid tissue and blood T-cell repertoires from a handful of Graves' hyperthyroidism patients. After sampling, hyperthyroidism patients received methimazole starting at 30 mg daily, and ophthalmopathy patients received high-dose intravenous methylprednisolone. According to the paper, TCR Vbeta CDR3 sequencing was carried out on over 130 peripheral blood samples, which came from 40 to 45 ophthalmopathy, roughly 75 hyperthyroidism and roughly 17 progressor patients. Beyond this particular receptor, the publication reports: No statistical method was used to set the sample size in advance, and investigators knew the group allocation. In validation, the model predicted progression to ophthalmopathy with 55% to 71% sensitivity and approximately 74% specificity, a median of around 6.6 months before onset. Most expanded thyroid clonotypes (frequency above 0.001) were also detected in blood, a finding suggesting that blood repertoires may reflect thyroid immune responses. A 13 V-J signature model separated ophthalmopathy from stable hyperthyroidism, with roughly 88% sensitivity and 81.08% specificity in cross-validation and 80%/75% in testing.

V is reduced by 1 base and J by 3 bases, leaving a spacing of 7 bases between them. CDR1 and CDR2 (SGHAT, FQNNGV) derive from the germline V gene. Its CDR3 holds 14 amino acids, cysteine through phenylalanine. Only CDR3 DNA is held: 42 bases, read in frame from base 1. Stable Graves' hyperthyroidism was defined as no progression to ophthalmopathy during 18 months of follow-up. Hyperthyroidism patients were newly diagnosed, with disease duration under 2 months, and aged 18 to 65 years. The study excluded patients with uncontrolled infections, other autoimmune diseases, pregnancy or lactation. Diagnoses were based on clinical symptoms, serum thyroxine and TRAb, thyroid ultrasound and orbital computed tomography. PBMCs were separated from approximately 10 ml of fresh peripheral blood using Ficoll-Paque density gradient centrifugation. Total RNA was extracted using Trizol reagent, and RNA quality was assessed on an Agilent 2100 Bioanalyzer.

This clonotype was counted at least ten times. It lacks a known antigen. The input lacks base qualities; no much larger clone sits a single base away. The TCR beta CDR3 regions were amplified from the RNA transcripts. The first round of RT-PCR for the TCR CDR3 was performed with the HTBI primer set and the Qiagen OneStep RT-PCR kit. Libraries were constructed in a second round of multiplex PCR, after which size selection and purification were performed. Libraries were sequenced paired-end with 100 bp reads on an Illumina HiSeq2000. The authors' pipeline ran thus. SOAPnuke was used to process the raw data, removing reads that contained adapters or uncalled bases, had a mean Phred below 15, or lacked an exact match to the constant primer or identifier. High-quality paired reads were merged with COPE v1.2.5, and unique nucleotide sequences were defined as clonotypes. MiTCR v1.1 was used to align clonotypes to the IMGT TRBV, TRBD and TRBJ reference segments. Only V-J combinations with frequency above 0.0001, covering about 99% of repertoires, were analysed. The TCS score was defined as the ratio of F50 (clonal expansion) to E x V (chaos), calculated using BLOSUM62-based TCRdist between CDR3 peptides within each V-J. Welch's t-statistics and random forest reduced roughly 540 V-J features to 13, which were used in a naive Bayes classifier (R e1071). The public reads were reanalyzed by TCRdb: fastp trimming at Q25, MiXCR alignment, in-frame beta chains only. Entries that share a CDR3 protein sequence are merged under the most common genes and DNA. TCRdb assigned the V and J calls; the authors' analysis was not used. The sample has 600,000 to 900,000 distinct CDR3 sequences on record, over 15% of them singletons. The ten largest account for under 10% of the sample.

Input material: blood. The TCR originated in a man younger than 35 with Graves' hyperthyroidism. The chain couples TRBV11-2 to TRBJ2-1, with the D gene too uncertain to name. The CDR3 in this case is CASSLVLGYNEQFF. The nucleotide sequence is TGTGCCAGCAGCTTAGTTTTAGGCTACAATGAGCAGTTCTTC. Reference TRBV11-2 and TRBJ2-1 genes cover what lies past the CDR3, so the full variable domain is EAGVAQSPRYKIIEKRQSVAFWCNPISGHATLYWYQQILGQGPKLLIQFQNNGVVDDSQLPKDRFSAERLKGVDSTLKIQPAKLEDSAVYLCASSLVLGYNEQFFGPGTRLTVL.